The 24 T cell receptor beta chains in this list originate from one sample, sequenced in a study of Ad26.COV2.S vaccination and SARS-CoV-2 variants. Libraries were prepared by immunoSEQ multiplex PCR; TCRdb keeps only in-frame clonotypes and omits some of them. Of more than 300,000 clones in the sample, about 88% are singletons; the top ten hold about 10%. The treatment: some 20 received Ad26.COV2.S at low or high dose, single or two shots; roughly five received placebo; per-sample allocation not given. Following the first vaccine or placebo injection, samples were taken on day 63. This specimen was peripheral blood, taken in a trial of Ad26.COV2.S vaccine versus placebo. All receptors come from a person between 18 and 65 years old who received the Ad26.COV2.S COVID-19 vaccine or a placebo.

The chain links TRBV28 to TRBJ2-7; 9 positions match TRBD2. The length of the CDR3 is 13 residues. Trimming removed 8 bases from V and 2 bases from J; junction bases left unmatched: 4. Per the germline V gene, CDR1 is MDHEN and CDR2 is SYDVKM. Written as DNA, the CDR3 is TGTGCCAGCCAGGGCGGGAGGGCCTACGAGCAGTACTTC. It specifies CASQGGRAYEQYF.

The chain is built from TRBV4-1 and TRBJ2-7; 7 bases match TRBD1. CDR1 and CDR2 from the germline V gene are MGHRA and YSYEKL. V lost 5 bases, J lost 2 bases, and 3 bases stayed unmatched. The length of the CDR3 is 13 residues. This chain's CDR3 is CASSTGTAYEQYF. The CDR3 DNA reads as TGCGCCAGCAGCACCGGGACAGCCTACGAGCAGTACTTC.

The chain recombines TRBV9 with TRBJ2-1; 8 positions agree with TRBD2. Trimming cost V 3 bases and J 7 bases; bases outside gene matches: 6. This CDR3 contains 14 residues. Germline CDR1 reads SGDLS; CDR2 reads YYNGEE. DNA for the CDR3: TGTGCCAGCAGCGCGAGCGGGAGTAGGAATGAGCAGTTCTTC. Its protein is CASSASGSRNEQFF.

The chain combines TRBV13 with TRBJ1-2; maybe TRBD1 (6 bases). The CDR3 length is 13 residues. Trimming took off 6 bases at V and 4 bases at J, with 12 bases between the two ends. The V gene's germline CDR1 is PRHDT and CDR2 FYEKMQ (reference sequence). This CDR3 reads CASRSQGRYGYTF. The CDR3 region has the DNA TGTGCCAGCAGGTCACAGGGCCGCTATGGCTACACCTTC.

This chain links TRBV5-1 with TRBJ2-3, with TRBD2 matching over 11 bases. V dropped 4 bases and J dropped 6; count of bases not matched to a gene: 10. In germline, CDR1 is SGHRS, CDR2 YFSETQ. CDR3 size: 16 residues. The CDR3 sequence is CASSPYSGRASDTQYF. CDR3 nucleotides: TGCGCCAGCAGCCCCTATAGCGGGAGGGCCAGCGATACGCAGTATTTT.

This chain joins TRBV27 and TRBJ2-1; D unresolved. Germline CDR1 MNHEY, CDR2 SMNVEV (reference sequence). V shed 7 bases and J shed 4 bases, with 8 bases lying between them. The CDR3 has 12 amino acids. This CDR3 reads CASNDRYNEQFF. The CDR3 DNA is TGTGCCAGCAACGACCGGTACAATGAGCAGTTCTTC.

The V gene is TRBV5-5, the J gene TRBJ2-7; 7 bases are shared with TRBD2. The CDR3 sequence is 15 residues long. V was pared by 0 bases and J by 2 bases, with 5 bases of the junction left unmatched. Germline values: CDR1 SGHKS, CDR2 YYEKEE (reference sequence). The CDR3 sequence is CASSLGVGGTYEQYF. CDR3 in DNA: TGTGCCAGCAGCTTGGGTGTCGGGGGGACCTACGAGCAGTACTTC.

The rearrangement links TRBV6-5 to TRBJ2-5, with a possible D match to TRBD1 (6 bases). Germline CDR1 MNHEY, CDR2 SVGAGI. The germline V and J ends were trimmed by 6 bases and 3 bases, with 11 bases remaining between them. The length of the CDR3 is 13 residues. CDR3 bases: TGTGCCAGCAGCCTGGACAGAGAAGAGACCCAGTACTTC. Its protein is CASSLDREETQYF.

The V gene is TRBV4-3, the J gene TRBJ1-2; D is uncertain. The CDR3 is 13 amino acids. CDR1 is LGHNA and CDR2 is YSLEER in the germline V gene. The V gene lost 0 bases and the J gene lost 13 bases, with 15 bases spanning the gap. This CDR3 is CASSQDPLPTVTF. CDR3 sequence (DNA): TGCGCCAGCAGCCAAGATCCCCTCCCGACGGTCACCTTC.

This chain links TRBV15 with TRBJ2-1; D may match TRBD1 or TRBD2 (7 bases each). The CDR3 length is 15 residues. Between the trimmed V and J ends, which lost 5 bases and 3 bases, there was a span of 14 bases. In germline, CDR1 is LNHNV, CDR2 YYDKDF (reference sequence). The CDR3 DNA reads TGTGCCACCAGCGGCAGGGGGGGTATCTACAATGAGCAGTTCTTC. This gives the protein CATSGRGGIYNEQFF.

The gene calls are TRBV28 and TRBJ2-7; D is perhaps TRBD2 (6 bases). Trimming pared 3 bases from V and 4 bases from J, leaving 16 bases between. The CDR3 covers 15 residues. Germline CDR1 MDHEN, CDR2 SYDVKM. DNA of the CDR3: TGTGCCAGCAGTTTGCCCGGTGTGCGGGGTTACGAGCAGTACTTC. Amino acids: CASSLPGVRGYEQYF.

The rearrangement joins TRBV4-1 to TRBJ2-5; D not certain. Looked up from germline, CDR1 is MGHRA and CDR2 is YSYEKL. V lost 1 base and J 5 bases, leaving 8 bases between the germline ends. CDR3 length: 13 amino acids. The chain's CDR3 is CASSQVLYETQYF. CDR3 in DNA: TGCGCCAGCAGCCAAGTTTTGTACGAGACCCAGTACTTC.

J is TRBJ1-3 and V is TRBV14; D is possibly TRBD1 (5 bases). This CDR3 has 13 residues. Trimming removed 5 bases at V and 4 bases at J, with 9 bases between. Germline V gene data show CDR1 as SGHDN and CDR2 as FVKESK. CDR3 sequence: CASSNRGGNTIYF. The CDR3 DNA sequence: TGTGCCAGCAGCAATCGGGGGGGAAACACCATATATTTT.

This clone was seen only a few times. The rearrangement uses TRBV19 and TRBJ2-2; D call uncertain. Trimming shortened V by 9 bases and J by 4 bases, and 18 bases separated the two germline ends. CDR3 length: 15 residues. Germline CDR1 and CDR2: LNHDA and SQIVND (reference sequence). CDR3 region: CASLSPRFSTGELFF. The CDR3 region has the DNA TGTGCCAGCCTAAGCCCCAGGTTTTCCACCGGGGAGCTGTTTTTT.

The V call is TRBV28, the J call TRBJ1-6, with 7 positions matching TRBD1. This CDR3 has 14 amino acids. V lost 6 bases and J lost 13; bases outside the gene matches: 12. Germline CDR1 and CDR2: MDHEN and SYDVKM. The CDR3 region has the DNA TGTGCCAGCAGAAGATCAACAGGGGCGGGTCCCCTCCACTTT. The encoded protein is CASRRSTGAGPLHF.

The J gene is TRBJ2-1, the V gene TRBV11-2; 11 bases agree with TRBD1. The CDR3 runs to 15 residues. Germline CDR1 SGHAT, CDR2 FQNNGV. Trimming took 5 bases from V and 7 from J; bases not matched to a gene: 7. CDR3 protein: CASSPWTGGGNEQFF. CDR3 sequence (DNA): TGTGCCAGCAGCCCCTGGACAGGGGGCGGGAATGAGCAGTTCTTC.

The chain carries TRBV30 and TRBJ1-1; a possible D gene is TRBD1 (6 bases). This CDR3 is 13 amino acids long. V lost 4 bases and J 7 bases, leaving 16 bases between the germline ends. Per germline, CDR1 GTSNPN and CDR2 SVGIG (reference sequence). This chain's CDR3 is CAWNPTGAGEAFF. DNA for the CDR3: TGTGCCTGGAACCCGACAGGCGCCGGTGAAGCTTTCTTT.

The genes are TRBV6-2 or TRBV6-3 and TRBJ2-7; D perhaps matches TRBD2 (5 bases). Trimming removed 5 bases from V and 2 bases from J, with 10 bases in between. Per germline, CDR1 MNHEY and CDR2 SVGEGT. The CDR3 has 13 amino acids. The CDR3 loop is CASSIGLAYEQYF. The CDR3 nucleotides are TGTGCCAGCAGTATAGGACTCGCCTACGAGCAGTACTTC.

The chain couples TRBV6-4 to TRBJ1-3; perhaps TRBD1 as D (5 bases). CDR3 length equals 18 residues. Germline V lookup: CDR1 MRHNA, CDR2 SNTAGT. V was pared by 5 bases and J by 0 bases, with 20 bases between. The CDR3 DNA is TGTGCCAGCAGTCCTAGCAGAATGACCGGGACCTCTGGAAACACCATATATTTT. Residues: CASSPSRMTGTSGNTIYF.

The chain links TRBV6-4 to TRBJ1-2; D is perhaps TRBD1 (6 bases). Germline values: CDR1 MRHNA, CDR2 SNTAGT. Trimming left V 7 bases short and J 1 base short, with 19 bases between. The CDR3 length is 16 residues. The CDR3 here is CASTHGGPDINYGYTF. DNA of the CDR3: TGTGCCAGCACCCACGGGGGGCCCGATATTAACTATGGCTACACCTTC.

This chain uses TRBV24-1 with TRBJ1-4; D possibly corresponds to TRBD1 (6 bases). This CDR3 contains 15 residues. The germline gives CDR1 KGHDR, CDR2 SFDVKD. Trimming took 4 bases from V and 8 from J, leaving 16 bases between them. The CDR3 sequence is CATSELGQGREKLFF. The CDR3 DNA follows: TGTGCCACCAGTGAACTGGGCCAGGGGAGGGAAAAACTGTTTTTT.

This clone has just one count. J is TRBJ1-1 and V is TRBV7-2; 7 positions match TRBD1. The CDR3 consists of 15 residues. V dropped 5 bases and J dropped 4; count of bases not matched to a gene: 10. Germline values: CDR1 SGHTA, CDR2 FQGNSA. The DNA of the CDR3 is TGTGCCAGCAGCCCAAGGCAGGGGGGGCCCACTGAAGCTTTCTTT. Protein product: CASSPRQGGPTEAFF.

The CDR3 DNA is TGTGCCAGCAGTTACTCACCGCAGGAGACCCAGTACTTC. Translated, it gives CASSYSPQETQYF. The chain combines TRBV6-5 with TRBJ2-5, with D unresolved. V was cut by 0 bases and J by 5 bases, with 7 bases left in between. CDR1 and CDR2 (germline): MNHEY, SVGAGI. The CDR3 has 13 residues.

The rearrangement uses TRBV11-1 and TRBJ2-1, with 9 bases identical to TRBD2. The CDR3 is made up of 15 amino acids. Losses at the gene ends were 3 bases for V and 4 bases for J; bases not matched to a gene: 4. The germline CDR1 and CDR2 sequences are SGHAT and FQDESV (reference sequence). The chain's CDR3 is CASSLGSGSYNEQFF. The CDR3 bases are TGTGCCAGCAGCTTGGGTAGCGGGAGTTACAATGAGCAGTTCTTC.